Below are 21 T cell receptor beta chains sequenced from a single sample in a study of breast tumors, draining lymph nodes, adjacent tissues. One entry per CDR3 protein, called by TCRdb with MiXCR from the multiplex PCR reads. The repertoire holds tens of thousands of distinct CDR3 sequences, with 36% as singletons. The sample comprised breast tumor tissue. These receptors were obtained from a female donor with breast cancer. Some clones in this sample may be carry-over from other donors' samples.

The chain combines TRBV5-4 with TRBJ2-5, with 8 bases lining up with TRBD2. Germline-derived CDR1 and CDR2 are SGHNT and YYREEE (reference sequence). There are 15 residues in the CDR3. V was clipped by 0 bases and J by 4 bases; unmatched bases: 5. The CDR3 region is CASSLGSGRGETQYF. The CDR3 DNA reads TGTGCCAGCAGCTTGGGTTCCGGGAGGGGAGAGACCCAGTACTTC.

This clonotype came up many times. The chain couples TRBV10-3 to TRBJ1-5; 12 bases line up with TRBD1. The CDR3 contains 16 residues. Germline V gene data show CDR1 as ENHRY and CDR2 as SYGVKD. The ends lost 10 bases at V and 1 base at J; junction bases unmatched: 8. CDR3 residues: CATGDRGPSSNQPQHF. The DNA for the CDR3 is TGTGCCACAGGGGACAGGGGGCCATCGAGCAATCAGCCCCAGCATTTT.

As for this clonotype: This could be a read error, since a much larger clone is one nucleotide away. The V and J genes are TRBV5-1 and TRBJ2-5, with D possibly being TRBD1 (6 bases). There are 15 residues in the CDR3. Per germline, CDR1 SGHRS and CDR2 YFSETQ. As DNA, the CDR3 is TGTGCCAGCAGCTTGTGGACAGTTTCTAAAGAGACCCAGTACTTC. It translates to CASSLWTVSKETQYF.

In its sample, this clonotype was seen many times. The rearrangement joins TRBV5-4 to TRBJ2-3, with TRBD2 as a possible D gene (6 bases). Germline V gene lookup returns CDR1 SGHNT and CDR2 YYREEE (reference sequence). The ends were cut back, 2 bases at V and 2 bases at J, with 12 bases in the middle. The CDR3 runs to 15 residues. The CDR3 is CASSFETRTTDTQYF. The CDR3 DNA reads TGTGCCAGCAGCTTTGAGACTAGGACCACAGATACGCAGTATTTT.

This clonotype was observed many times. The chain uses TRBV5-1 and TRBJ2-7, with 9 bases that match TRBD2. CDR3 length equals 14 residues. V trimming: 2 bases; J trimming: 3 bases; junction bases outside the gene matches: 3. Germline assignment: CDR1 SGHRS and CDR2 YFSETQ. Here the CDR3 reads CASSFGLASYEQYF. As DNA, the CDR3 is TGCGCCAGCAGCTTTGGACTAGCGAGCTACGAGCAGTACTTC.

The CDR3 spells CATSRDKWANGYTF. The CDR3 nucleotides are TGTGCCACCAGCAGAGATAAATGGGCCAATGGCTACACCTTC. The chain is built from TRBV15 and TRBJ1-2; D remains ambiguous. This CDR3 has 14 amino acids. The V gene lost 0 bases and the J gene lost 6 bases, with 11 bases spanning the gap. Germline V gene sequence: CDR1 LNHNV, CDR2 YYDKDF (reference sequence).

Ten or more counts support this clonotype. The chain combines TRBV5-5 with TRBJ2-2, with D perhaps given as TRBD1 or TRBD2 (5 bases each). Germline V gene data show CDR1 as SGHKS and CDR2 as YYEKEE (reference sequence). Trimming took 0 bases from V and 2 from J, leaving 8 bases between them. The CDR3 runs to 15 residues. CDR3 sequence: CASSLVGGNTGELFF. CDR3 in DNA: TGTGCCAGCAGCTTGGTTGGGGGTAACACCGGGGAGCTGTTTTTT.

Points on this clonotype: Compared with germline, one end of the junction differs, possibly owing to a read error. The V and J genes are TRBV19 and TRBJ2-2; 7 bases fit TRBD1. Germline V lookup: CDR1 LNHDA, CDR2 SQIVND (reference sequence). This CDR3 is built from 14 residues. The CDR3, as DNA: TGTGCCAGTAGGCAGACAGGGATCACCGGGGAGCTGTCTTTT. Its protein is CASRQTGITGELSF.

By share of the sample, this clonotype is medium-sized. This CDR3 reads CASSPTPESSYEQYF. CDR3 DNA sequence: TGTGCCAGCAGCCCTACTCCAGAATCCTCCTACGAGCAGTACTTC. J is TRBJ2-7 and V is TRBV7-8, with D unresolved. The CDR3 consists of 15 residues. The germline V gene has CDR1 SGHVS and CDR2 FQNEAQ. V was trimmed by 5 bases and J by 0 bases, leaving 14 bases between them.

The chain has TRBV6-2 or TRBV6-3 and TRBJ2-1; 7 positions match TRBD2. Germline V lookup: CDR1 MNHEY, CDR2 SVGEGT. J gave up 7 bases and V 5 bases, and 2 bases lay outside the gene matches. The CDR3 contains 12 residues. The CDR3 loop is CASSTGGNEQFF. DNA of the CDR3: TGTGCCAGCAGTACGGGGGGTAATGAGCAGTTCTTC.

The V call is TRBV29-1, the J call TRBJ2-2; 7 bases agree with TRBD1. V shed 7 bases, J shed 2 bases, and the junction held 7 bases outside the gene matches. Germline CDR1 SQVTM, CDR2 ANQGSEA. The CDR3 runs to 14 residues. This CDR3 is CSAGYRGNTGELFF. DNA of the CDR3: TGCAGCGCCGGCTACAGGGGAAACACCGGGGAGCTGTTTTTT.

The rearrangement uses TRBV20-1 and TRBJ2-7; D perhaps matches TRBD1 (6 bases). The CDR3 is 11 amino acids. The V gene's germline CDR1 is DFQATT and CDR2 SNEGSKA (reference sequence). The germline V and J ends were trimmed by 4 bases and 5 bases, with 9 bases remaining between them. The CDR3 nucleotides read TGCAGTGCTACAGGGGCGCACGAGCAGTACTTC. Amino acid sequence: CSATGAHEQYF.

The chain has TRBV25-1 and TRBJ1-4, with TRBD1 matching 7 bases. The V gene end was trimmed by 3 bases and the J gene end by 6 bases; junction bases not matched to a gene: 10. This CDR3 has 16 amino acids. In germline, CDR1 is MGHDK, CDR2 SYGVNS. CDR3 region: CASSETTGRGDEKLFF. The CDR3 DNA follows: TGTGCCAGCAGTGAGACGACGGGCAGGGGGGATGAAAAACTGTTTTTT.

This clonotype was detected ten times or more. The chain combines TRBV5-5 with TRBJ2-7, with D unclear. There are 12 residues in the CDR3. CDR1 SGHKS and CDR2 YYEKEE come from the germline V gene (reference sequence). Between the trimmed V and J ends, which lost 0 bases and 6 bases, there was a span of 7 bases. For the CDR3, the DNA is TGTGCCAGCAGCTTGGGGCTGCTCGAGCAGTACTTC. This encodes CASSLGLLEQYF.

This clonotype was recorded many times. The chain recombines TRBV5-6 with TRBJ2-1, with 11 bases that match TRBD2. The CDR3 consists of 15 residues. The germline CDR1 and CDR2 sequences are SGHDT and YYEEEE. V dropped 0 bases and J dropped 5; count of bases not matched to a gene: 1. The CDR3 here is CASSLGLAGNNEQFF. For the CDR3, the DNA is TGTGCCAGCAGCTTGGGACTAGCGGGGAACAATGAGCAGTTCTTC.

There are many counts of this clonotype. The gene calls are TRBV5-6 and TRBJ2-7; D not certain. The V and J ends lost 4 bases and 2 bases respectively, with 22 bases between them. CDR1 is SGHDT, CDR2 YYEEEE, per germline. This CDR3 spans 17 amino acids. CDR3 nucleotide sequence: TGTGCCAGCAGCCCCAGTCGTTCGAACGCGAACCCCTACGAGCAGTACTTC. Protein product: CASSPSRSNANPYEQYF. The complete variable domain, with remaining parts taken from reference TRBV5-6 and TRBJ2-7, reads DAGVTQSPTHLIKTRGQQVTLRCSPKSGHDTVSWYQQALGQGPQFIFQYYEEEERQRGNFPDRFSGHQFPNYSSELNVNALLLGDSALYLCASSPSRSNANPYEQYFGPGTRLTVT.

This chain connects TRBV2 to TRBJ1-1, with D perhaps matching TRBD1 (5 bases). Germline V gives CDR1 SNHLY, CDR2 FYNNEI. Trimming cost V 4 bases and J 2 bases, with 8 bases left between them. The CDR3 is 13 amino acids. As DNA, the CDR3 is TGTGCCAGCAGTGTGAGGGGCAACACTGAAGCTTTCTTT. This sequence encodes CASSVRGNTEAFF. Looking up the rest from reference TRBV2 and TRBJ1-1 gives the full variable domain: EPEVTQTPSHQVTQMGQEVILRCVPISNHLYFYWYRQILGQKVEFLVSFYNNEISEKSEIFDDQFSVERPDGSNFTLKIRSTKLEDSAMYFCASSVRGNTEAFFGQGTRLTVV.

In DNA, the CDR3 is TGTGCCAGCAGTTTAAAGAGAGGAGGAGGTTCACCCCTCCACTTT. This sequence encodes CASSLKRGGGSPLHF. The rearrangement joins TRBV27 to TRBJ1-6, with D hard to call. The CDR3 runs to 15 residues. Trimming cost V 2 bases and J 9 bases, with 14 bases left between them. Germline values: CDR1 MNHEY, CDR2 SMNVEV (reference sequence).

CDR3 DNA: TGCGCCAGCAGTGAGTCGAAATGGGGGCGGGAGACCCAGTACTTC. This translates into CASSESKWGRETQYF. This chain connects TRBV10-1 to TRBJ2-5; D is possibly TRBD1 (6 bases). Germline V gene lookup returns CDR1 WNHNN and CDR2 SYGVQD (reference sequence). The V end was cut by 0 bases, the J end by 5 bases, with 13 bases between. The CDR3 is made up of 15 amino acids.

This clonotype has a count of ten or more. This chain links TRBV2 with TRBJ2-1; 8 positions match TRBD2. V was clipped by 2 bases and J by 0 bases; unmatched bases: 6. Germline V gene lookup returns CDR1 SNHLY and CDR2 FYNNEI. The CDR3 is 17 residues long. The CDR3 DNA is TGTGCCAGCAGTGAAACTAGCGGACGAAGCTCCTACAATGAGCAGTTCTTC. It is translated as CASSETSGRSSYNEQFF.

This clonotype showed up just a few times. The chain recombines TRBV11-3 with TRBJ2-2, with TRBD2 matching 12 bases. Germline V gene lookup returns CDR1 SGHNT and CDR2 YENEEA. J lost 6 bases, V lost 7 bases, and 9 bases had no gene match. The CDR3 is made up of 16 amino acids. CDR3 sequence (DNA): TGTGCCAGCACCCCGACTAGCGGGAGCCCCCCCGGGGAGCTGTTTTTT. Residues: CASTPTSGSPPGELFF.